Presented here are 9 T cell receptor beta chains from one specimen sequenced in a study of cytomegalovirus exposure and HLA in healthy donors. In the PCR, 60 Vbeta and 13 Jbeta primers were used. Data came from immunoSEQ multiplex PCR; TCRdb stores just in-frame clones and leaves some out. This table has roughly 130,000 clones, around 70% appearing once. Sequencing was done on a sample of PBMCs. The receptor source for this set is a woman aged 55 to 70 in good health and CMV-seropositive.

This clone appeared a single time. The chain has TRBV5-1 and TRBJ1-2, with D possibly matching TRBD1 (5 bases). Germline-derived CDR1 and CDR2 are SGHRS and YFSETQ. V was shortened by 0 bases and J by 6 bases, with 15 bases between the two germline ends. The length of the CDR3 is 15 residues. The CDR3 spells CASSLAGSGGDGYTF. CDR3 sequence (DNA): TGCGCCAGCAGCTTGGCTGGGTCGGGGGGAGATGGCTACACCTTC.

V gene TRBV6-5 combines with J gene TRBJ1-2; D is unresolved. This CDR3 is 14 amino acids long. V lost 0 bases, J lost 5 bases, and 10 bases lay in between. The germline gives CDR1 MNHEY, CDR2 SVGAGI. DNA for the CDR3: TGTGCCAGCAGTTACTCGAGGCTAGTTTATGGCTACACCTTC. Translating it yields CASSYSRLVYGYTF.

The rearrangement joins TRBV5-1 to TRBJ2-2; D is ambiguous. CDR1 SGHRS and CDR2 YFSETQ come from the germline V gene. This CDR3 is 13 amino acids long. Trimming removed 7 bases from V and 5 bases from J, with 12 bases in between. In nucleotides, the CDR3 is TGCGCCAGCTACGCTCAGTCTACCGGGGAGCTGTTTTTT. This sequence encodes CASYAQSTGELFF.

This rearrangement joins TRBV7-9 to TRBJ1-1, with 9 nucleotides matching TRBD1. This CDR3 contains 14 residues. With V trimmed by 5 bases and J by 4 bases, 5 bases remained unmatched. Germline assignment: CDR1 SEHNR and CDR2 FQNEAQ (reference sequence). The CDR3 is CASSETGGVTEAFF. DNA for the CDR3: TGTGCCAGCAGCGAGACAGGGGGAGTCACTGAAGCTTTCTTT.

This clone was observed a handful of times. The V call is TRBV5-1, the J call TRBJ2-5, with 11 bases fitting TRBD1. This CDR3 spans 15 amino acids. The V and J ends lost 7 bases and 0 bases, in that order; junction bases with no gene match: 5. Germline CDR1 SGHRS, CDR2 YFSETQ. DNA for the CDR3: TGCGCCAGCGGGACAGGGGGTTACTACCAAGAGACCCAGTACTTC. Amino acid sequence: CASGTGGYYQETQYF. Drawing the rest from reference TRBV5-1 and TRBJ2-5, the complete variable domain is KAGVTQTPRYLIKTRGQQVTLSCSPISGHRSVSWYQQTPGQGLQFLFEYFSETQRNKGNFPGRFSGRQFSNSRSEMNVSTLELGDSALYLCASGTGGYYQETQYFGPGTRLLVL.

The chain joins TRBV5-1 to TRBJ1-6; no definite D call. The germline CDR1 and CDR2 sequences are SGHRS and YFSETQ. Between the trimmed V and J ends, which lost 0 bases and 0 bases, there was a span of 7 bases. This CDR3 is built from 16 residues. CDR3 protein: CASSLAGSSYNSPLHF. The CDR3 DNA follows: TGCGCCAGCAGCTTGGCCGGGAGCTCCTATAATTCACCCCTCCACTTT.

This rearrangement joins TRBV5-1 to TRBJ2-5; TRBD2 might be the D (5 bases). The DNA end favors TRBJ2-7, so the J call may be wrong. The CDR3 is made up of 14 amino acids. Germline V gene data show CDR1 as SGHRS and CDR2 as YFSETQ. This CDR3 is CASSSPDSDYEQYF. The CDR3 nucleotides read TGCGCCAGCAGCTCTCCGGATAGCGACTACGAGCAGTACTTC.

The gene calls are TRBV5-6 and TRBJ2-5, with 9 bases aligning to TRBD2. CDR3 size: 16 residues. V shed 0 bases, J shed 5 bases, and the junction held 8 bases outside the gene matches. Germline CDR1 reads SGHDT; CDR2 reads YYEEEE. The CDR3 DNA follows: TGTGCCAGCAGCTTGGGGGCGGGGGGGTTGCCGGAGACCCAGTACTTC. Protein product: CASSLGAGGLPETQYF.

The chain couples TRBV27 to TRBJ1-2; 8 bases agree with TRBD1. This CDR3 spans 14 amino acids. Looked up from germline, CDR1 is MNHEY and CDR2 is SMNVEV (reference sequence). Germline trimming cut 5 bases from V and 8 bases from J; bases unmatched to any gene: 10. The CDR3 DNA follows: TGTGCCAGCAGTCCCGTGACAGGGGTAGTAGGCTACACCTTC. Translated: CASSPVTGVVGYTF.